This TCR beta chain is from a study of blood T cells in healthy people across ages. A word on this clonotype: Its antigen is as yet unknown.

Trimming took off 0 bases at V and 8 bases at J, with 16 bases between the two ends. The CDR3 totals 15 residues. CDR1 LGHNA and CDR2 YSLEER come from the germline V gene. Primed by a sample-barcoded 5' primer and a J-beta primer mix, a second PCR proceeded for about 6 to 12 cycles. Unique molecular identifiers of 12 random nucleotides labeled each cDNA. Every sample gave at least 3 million paired-end reads containing CDR3. TCRdb re-called the 5' RACE reads with MiXCR, one entry per CDR3 protein. This sample has 2 million or so distinct CDR3 sequences, with approximately 50% found just once. Study findings and constraints: What prevented conclusive comparison of naive and antigen-experienced cells was that PBMCs were unsorted. In older individuals, TCR beta diversity per million T cells was lower, falling roughly linearly with age.

This receptor was identified in a woman aged 40-49 years in good health. The chain has TRBV4-3 and TRBJ1-2, with D unresolved. Input material: blood. The CDR3 here is CASSQDGSPSTGYTF. The CDR3 region has the DNA TGCGCCAGCAGCCAAGATGGCAGCCCCAGTACGGGCTACACCTTC.